This T cell receptor beta chain was captured by sequencing in a study of blood T cell repertoires in COVID-19. The J segment lost 6 bases and the V segment lost 8 bases, leaving 7 bases of the junction unmatched. CDR1 is SNHLY, CDR2 FYNNEI, per germline. The CDR3 length is 13 residues. Sequencing used immunoSEQ multiplex PCR; TCRdb keeps in-frame clones, though not all of them. The top ten clones hold approximately 1.5% of a sample with around 130,000 clones, around 82% of them seen once. The genes are TRBV2 and TRBJ2-3; 8 bases match TRBD1. This TCR was recovered from a man aged 55 to 70 with acute or convalescent COVID-19. Sequencing was done on a sample of peripheral blood. The CDR3 sequence is CASGTGGGDTQYF. The DNA for the CDR3 is TGTGCCAGCGGGACAGGTGGGGGGGATACGCAGTATTTT.